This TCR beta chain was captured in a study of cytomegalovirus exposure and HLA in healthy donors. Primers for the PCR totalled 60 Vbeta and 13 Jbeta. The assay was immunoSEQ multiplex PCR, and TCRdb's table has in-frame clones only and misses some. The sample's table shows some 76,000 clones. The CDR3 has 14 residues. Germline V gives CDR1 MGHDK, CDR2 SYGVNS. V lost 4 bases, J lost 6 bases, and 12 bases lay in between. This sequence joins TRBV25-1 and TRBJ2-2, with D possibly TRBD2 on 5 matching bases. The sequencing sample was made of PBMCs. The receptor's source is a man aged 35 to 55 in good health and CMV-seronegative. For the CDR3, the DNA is TGTGCCAGCAGTGGCGCCGGGGTTTCCGGGGAGCTGTTTTTT. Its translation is CASSGAGVSGELFF.